This TCR beta chain was recovered during a study of shared clonotypes between healthy human individuals (TCRdb year 2020). With respect to the entire study: The cohort included three men and a couple of women between 18 and 49 years of age. Each donor's leukapheresis produced roughly between roughly 0.94 and 9.5 billion PBMCs. For each donor, CD4 naive and CD4 memory were each run on three plates, CD8 naive on two plates, and CD8 memory on one plate. To increase sequencing depth and limit assay-specific biases, TCR repertoire library preparation and sequencing were carried out by different laboratories using diverse techniques. To estimate repertoire size and how much clonotypes are shared between individuals, the study performed deep sequencing of blood TCR repertoires from a few healthy adults. Overall results and qualifications from the work: Sampling was restricted to blood, and TCR repertoires in tissue are likely to differ from TCR repertoires in blood. Because the study included only a small number of donors, the genetic and exposure-history diversity represented was limited. Naive subsets generally had larger estimated clonotype richness than memory subsets did. Clonotypes shared by all four sorted-subset donors showed higher generation probabilities than non-shared clonotypes. Sharing across a few donors was observed for roughly 5% of naive CD4, under 4% of naive CD8, 2.3% of memory CD4, and 0.4% of memory CD8 clonotypes. Pairwise subsampling indicated that sequencing depth was expected to affect the degree of clonotype sharing among donors. Incomplete sequencing was indicated by rarefaction of sorted-subset datasets, despite the large sequencing depth.

CD8 naive samples consisted of CD45RO-negative cells that were positively selected for CCR7, yielding a CD45RA+CCR7+ population without TemRA cells. The donors were healthy, HIV-negative adults with no recently reported acute infections or vaccinations. All donors were Caucasian adults living in Nashville, Tennessee, USA. Blood was obtained by leukapheresis, after which PBMCs were separated by Ficoll-Histopaque density gradient centrifugation and cryopreserved in liquid nitrogen vapor phase. Analytical flow cytometry was used to check the purity and quantity of each magnetically sorted T cell population. Genomic DNA was isolated from each sorted fraction and quantified by UV absorbance on a Nanodrop 2000c. Details on this clone: This clone's antigen is unknown. No per-base quality is available; no much larger clone lies one base away.

From its cysteine to its phenylalanine, the CDR3 spans 15 amino acids. Just the 45-base CDR3 DNA is kept, in frame starting at base 1. As encoded in the germline V gene, CDR1 is SQVTM while CDR2 is ANQGSEA. Germline trimming amounts to 7 bases on V and 0 bases on J, with 7 as the count of junction bases outside the gene matches. TCR CDR3 regions were amplified from genomic DNA by multiplex PCR using the deep immunoSEQ assay. Genomic DNA extracted from each cell subset was distributed evenly over all wells of several immunoSEQ 96-well plates, and each plate served as one replicate. For sorted subsets, 200 to 250 ng of genomic DNA, equivalent to 30,000 or so T cell genomes, went into each replicate PCR. Purified libraries were quantified with a Qubit 3.0 fluorometer, sized on a Bioanalyzer 2100, and re-quantified with the KAPA Library Quantification kit. Every immunoSEQ 96-well plate was sequenced on a dedicated single-read 150-cycle Illumina NextSeq 550 flow cell. Per the original workflow: The immunoSEQ output contained only junctional sequences without quality scores, so filtering could not match that applied to full-length reads. Sequences were annotated with PyIR, a Python wrapper for IgBLAST v1.9, using IMGT germline references to assign V/J genes and CDR3. Reads were removed for weak V/J assignments (E-value above 1e-6), missing CDR3, stop codons, out-of-frame junctions, or ambiguous translated residues. A V3J clonotype was defined by an identical inferred V gene, J gene, and CDR3 amino acid sequence. To compute the percentage overlap between repertoires, the number of shared unique clonotypes was divided by the size of the smaller repertoire. RTK rarefaction, the Chao1 estimator, and Recon v2.1 estimates of unobserved clonotypes were used to assess repertoire richness. Generation probabilities were computed with OLGA for all TCRbeta clonotypes obtained by the gDNA method from a handful of donors. TCRdb carries this immuneACCESS record with in-frame sequences only. Its versions omit some clonotypes, under half of them owing to an unresolved V gene in the studies checked, with the rest unexplained. V and J calls and clone size are as listed in that table; D and trimming were resolved from the DNA. The sample records about 2.2 million clones, around 93% of which are singletons. The ten largest clones capture 1.5% to 2% of the sample.

In this chain, TRBV29-1 is recombined with TRBJ2-7; the junction holds 12 bases that match TRBD1. The material sequenced was naive CD8+ T cells from PBMCs. Read against the paper, the sample's cell subset or site label means: CD45RA+CCR7+. The sequence was collected from a man in his late teens or twenties in good health. Some clones in this sample may be carry-over from other donors' samples. The CDR3 reads CSAGTGGLGSYEQYF. DNA sequence: TGCAGCGCTGGGACAGGGGGCTTAGGCTCCTACGAGCAGTACTTC.